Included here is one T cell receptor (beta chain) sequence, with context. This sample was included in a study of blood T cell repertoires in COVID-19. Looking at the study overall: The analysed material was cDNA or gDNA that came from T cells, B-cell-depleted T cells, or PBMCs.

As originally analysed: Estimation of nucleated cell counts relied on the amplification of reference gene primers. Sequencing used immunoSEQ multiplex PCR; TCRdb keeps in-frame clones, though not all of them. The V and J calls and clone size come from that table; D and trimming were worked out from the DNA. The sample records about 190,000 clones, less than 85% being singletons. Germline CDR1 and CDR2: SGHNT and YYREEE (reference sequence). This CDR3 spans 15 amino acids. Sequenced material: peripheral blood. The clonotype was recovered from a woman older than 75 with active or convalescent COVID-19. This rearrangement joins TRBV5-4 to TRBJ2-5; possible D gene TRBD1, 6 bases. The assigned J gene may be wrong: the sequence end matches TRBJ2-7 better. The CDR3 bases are TGTGCCAGCAGCTTTGCCGGGACACCAACCTACGAGCAGTACTTC. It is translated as CASSFAGTPTYEQYF.